This is a list of T cell receptor beta chains from one sample in a study of beta chain features in type 1 diabetes. Using immunoSEQ multiplex PCR, the repertoire was profiled, and TCRdb retains in-frame clones only, with some absent. Among under 300,000 clones listed, roughly 17% were seen once. Sequences were obtained from naive CD4+ T cells from blood. The receptor set was obtained from a man aged 30 to 39 with type 1 diabetes. CDR3s include the opening cysteine and the closing phenylalanine or tryptophan.

v_gene: TRBV28; len: 13; j_gene: TRBJ2-2; CDR3aa: CASDRGDTGELFF
v_gene: TRBV7-9; len: 15; j_gene: TRBJ2-3; CDR3aa: CASSSGTGGTDTQYF
v_gene: TRBV29-1; len: 15; j_gene: TRBJ2-3; CDR3aa: CSVEMGNRATDTQYF
v_gene: TRBV10-3; len: 14; j_gene: TRBJ2-5; CDR3aa: CAIARLETQETQYF
v_gene: TRBV4-3; len: 20; j_gene: TRBJ2-1; CDR3aa: CASSQANLAGSGLPYNEQFF
v_gene: TRBV5-6; len: 15; j_gene: TRBJ2-3; CDR3aa: CASNGRRVFADTQYF
v_gene: TRBV7-9; len: 13; j_gene: TRBJ2-2; CDR3aa: CASSSIPTGELFF
v_gene: TRBV15; len: 16; j_gene: TRBJ2-5; CDR3aa: CATSRALEGTEETQYF
v_gene: TRBV28; len: 14; j_gene: TRBJ2-7; CDR3aa: CASSLEGRSYEQYF
v_gene: TRBV7-2; len: 12; j_gene: TRBJ2-1; CDR3aa: CASSVSGREQFF
v_gene: TRBV7-9; len: 14; j_gene: TRBJ1-5; CDR3aa: CASSEQGSNQPQHF
v_gene: TRBV2; len: 11; j_gene: TRBJ2-4; CDR3aa: CASSGQGIQYF
v_gene: TRBV4-2; len: 12; j_gene: TRBJ1-4; CDR3aa: CASSHLYEKLFF
v_gene: TRBV14; len: 13; j_gene: TRBJ2-3; CDR3aa: CASSLSGADTQYF
v_gene: TRBV29-1; len: 13; j_gene: TRBJ1-1; CDR3aa: CSVEGQGRMAAFF
v_gene: TRBV29-1; len: 16; j_gene: TRBJ2-1; CDR3aa: CSGLTVAATSYNEQFF
v_gene: TRBV15; len: 16; j_gene: TRBJ2-2; CDR3aa: CATSREQGGDTGELFF
v_gene: TRBV29-1; len: 15; j_gene: TRBJ2-1; CDR3aa: CSVLLRGTYYNEQFF
v_gene: TRBV28; len: 14; j_gene: TRBJ1-2; CDR3aa: CASSPDREYYGYTF
v_gene: TRBV27; len: 15; j_gene: TRBJ2-2; CDR3aa: CASSLAGANTGELFF
v_gene: TRBV14; len: 15; j_gene: TRBJ2-7; CDR3aa: CASSRLTGRNYEQYF
v_gene: TRBV20-1; len: 11; j_gene: TRBJ2-5; CDR3aa: CSASERETQYF